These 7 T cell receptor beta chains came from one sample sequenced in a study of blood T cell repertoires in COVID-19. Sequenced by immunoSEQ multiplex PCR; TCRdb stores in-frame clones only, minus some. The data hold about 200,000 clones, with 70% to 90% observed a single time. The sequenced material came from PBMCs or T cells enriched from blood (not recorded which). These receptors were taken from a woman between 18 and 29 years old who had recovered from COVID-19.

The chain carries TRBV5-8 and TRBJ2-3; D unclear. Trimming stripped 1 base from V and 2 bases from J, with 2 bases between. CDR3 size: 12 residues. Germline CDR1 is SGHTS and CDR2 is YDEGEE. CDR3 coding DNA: TGTGCCAGCAGCTTGCTCACAGATACGCAGTATTTT. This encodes CASSLLTDTQYF.

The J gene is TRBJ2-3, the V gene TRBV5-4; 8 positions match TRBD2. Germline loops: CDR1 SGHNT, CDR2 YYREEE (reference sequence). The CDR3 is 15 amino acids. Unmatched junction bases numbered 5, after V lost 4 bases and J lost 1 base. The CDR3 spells CASSPGRGGTDTQYF. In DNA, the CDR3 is TGTGCCAGCAGCCCCGGGCGGGGGGGCACAGATACGCAGTATTTT.

This CDR3 is CASGFTVYEQYF. CDR3 nucleotide sequence: TGTGCTAGTGGCTTTACAGTGTACGAGCAGTACTTC. The chain combines TRBV12-5 with TRBJ2-7; no definite D call. The germline V gene encodes CDR1 LGHNT and CDR2 FRNRAP. V dropped 6 bases and J dropped 4 bases, with 10 bases sitting between them. The CDR3 spans 12 residues.

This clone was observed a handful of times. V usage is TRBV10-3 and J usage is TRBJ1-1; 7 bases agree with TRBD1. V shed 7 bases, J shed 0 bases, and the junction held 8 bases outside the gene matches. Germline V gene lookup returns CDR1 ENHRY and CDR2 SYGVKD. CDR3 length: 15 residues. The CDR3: CAIKGGDRVNTEAFF. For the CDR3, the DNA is TGTGCCATCAAAGGGGGAGACAGGGTGAACACTGAAGCTTTCTTT.

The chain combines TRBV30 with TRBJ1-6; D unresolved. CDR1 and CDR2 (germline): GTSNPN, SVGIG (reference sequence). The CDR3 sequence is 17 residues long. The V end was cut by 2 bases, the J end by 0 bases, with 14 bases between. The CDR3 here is CAWSTPPGSSYNSPLHF. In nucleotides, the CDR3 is TGTGCCTGGAGTACTCCCCCGGGGAGCTCCTATAATTCACCCCTCCACTTT.

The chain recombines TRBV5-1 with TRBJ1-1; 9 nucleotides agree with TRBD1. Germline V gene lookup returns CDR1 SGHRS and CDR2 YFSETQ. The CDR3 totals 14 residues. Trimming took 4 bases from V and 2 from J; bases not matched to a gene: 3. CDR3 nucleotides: TGCGCCAGCAGCCGGGGACAGGGCAACACTGAAGCTTTCTTT. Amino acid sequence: CASSRGQGNTEAFF.

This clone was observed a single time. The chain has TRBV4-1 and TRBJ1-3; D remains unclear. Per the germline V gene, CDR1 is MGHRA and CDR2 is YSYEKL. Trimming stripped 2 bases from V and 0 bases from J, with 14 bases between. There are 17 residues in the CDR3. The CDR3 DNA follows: TGCGCCAGCAGCCAAAGTGTAGTCGCAGGCTCTGGAAACACCATATATTTT. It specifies CASSQSVVAGSGNTIYF.